This T cell receptor beta chain was documented in a study of blood T cell repertoires in COVID-19. Study at large: What the recovered Cohort 3 donors had was two negative PCRs, clearance, or symptom resolution. The United States, Italy and Spain supplied acute and convalescent COVID-19 samples. Sources were T cells, B-cell-depleted T cells, or PBMCs; the material itself was cDNA or gDNA.

This clone appeared once. Looked up from germline, CDR1 is SEHNR and CDR2 is FQNEAQ (reference sequence). This CDR3 has 16 amino acids. V was pared by 3 bases and J by 0 bases, with 2 bases of the junction left unmatched. Using immunoSEQ multiplex PCR, the repertoire was profiled, and TCRdb retains in-frame clones only, with some absent. The data show about 210,000 clones, 86% seen once. Everyone who took part was about 18 to 90 years old, and they came from about 25 US areas. The receptor was derived from a woman between 35 and 50 years old in a cohort exposed to, infected with or recovered from COVID-19 (not recorded which). The sequenced sample was PBMCs or T cells enriched from blood (not recorded which). The V gene is TRBV7-9, the J gene TRBJ2-4, with 10 nucleotides matching TRBD1. In DNA form, the CDR3 reads TGTGCCAGCAGCTTGGGGGACAGGGGAGCCAAAAACATTCAGTACTTC. As protein: CASSLGDRGAKNIQYF.